This T cell receptor beta chain is drawn from a study of cytomegalovirus exposure and HLA in healthy donors. Overall study results and limits: A later examination showed that TCR association rates differed by HLA locus, with DRB1 most and HLA-C fewest. In a later analysis, a missense DCLRE1C variant was linked to TCR beta V- and J-gene trimming. Donors were assumed by presence/absence analyses to have roughly uniform sequencing depth.

The CDR3 runs to 15 residues. CDR1 is SGHRS and CDR2 is YFSETQ in the germline V gene. The J segment lost 3 bases and the V segment lost 2 bases, leaving 7 bases of the junction unmatched. Primers included in the PCR were 60 Vbeta and 13 Jbeta primers. Methods used by the authors: About 9.9 million of the 60 million to 80 million unique TCR beta chains counted in a later analysis were shared. Measured with immunoSEQ multiplex PCR; TCRdb has only the in-frame clones, and not every one. V and J calls and clone size follow that table, whereas D and trimming were derived from the DNA. The table has tens of thousands of clones, around 74% seen once; the top ten hold about 5%. This clone came up once. No antigen is known for it.

The sample consisted of PBMCs. The sequence was obtained from a male donor in good health and CMV-seropositive. The chain has TRBV5-1 and TRBJ2-7, with 8 bases identical to TRBD1. The CDR3 reads CASSFGGTGNYEQYF. The CDR3 coding sequence is TGCGCCAGCAGCTTCGGAGGGACAGGTAACTACGAGCAGTACTTC. The whole variable domain, remainder taken from reference TRBV5-1 and TRBJ2-7, is KAGVTQTPRYLIKTRGQQVTLSCSPISGHRSVSWYQQTPGQGLQFLFEYFSETQRNKGNFPGRFSGRQFSNSRSEMNVSTLELGDSALYLCASSFGGTGNYEQYFGPGTRLTVT.